This TCR beta chain stems from a study of CD8+ T cells in alopecia areata. Turning to the study itself: Treated patients were given 5 to 10 mg oral tofacitinib twice daily. It was 6 to 18 months of tofacitinib, and then there were 6 months off drug.

The V and J ends lost 0 bases and 2 bases respectively, with 6 bases between them. The CDR3 covers 13 residues. Germline V lookup: CDR1 SGDLS, CDR2 YYNGEE. Treatment in this sample: oral pan-JAK inhibitor, 5-10 mg twice daily. Both CD4+ and CD8+ T cells were separated by sorting PBMCs. A remark on this clone: As yet, its antigen is unknown.

Extraction of RNA preceded its reverse transcription into cDNA, which served as the sequencing template. Assay used: immunoSEQ multiplex PCR; TCRdb lists only in-frame clones, some missing. The table records approximately 65,000 clones, more than 45% of them present only once. Broader study findings: Normal scalp had lower clonality than lesional scalp, with alopecia totalis/universalis lesions showing this most strongly.

The chain employs TRBV9 and TRBJ2-7; the D is unclear. Sequencing was performed on CD8+ T cells sorted from blood, taken around week 36, from a patient treated with tofacitinib. This clonotype was obtained from a human donor with alopecia areata. CDR3 in DNA: TGTGCCAGCAGCGTAGGGCTTGCCTACGAGCAGTACTTC. It is translated as CASSVGLAYEQYF.